The table lists the clone carrying this T cell receptor beta chain with a few counts. What it binds is unknown. This entry comes from a study of T cell repertoires in cytomegalovirus infection. The overall study: Epitope selection comprised recently identified HLA-C-restricted CMV epitopes and well-studied HLA-B-restricted CMV epitopes.

This CDR3 has 15 residues. The V end lost 1 base, the J end lost 4 bases, and 12 bases lay between the germline ends. Per the germline V gene, CDR1 is LNHDA and CDR2 is SQIVND (reference sequence). From the reads, TCRdb called clonotypes with MiXCR, one entry per CDR3 protein. The profile shows 700,000 to 850,000 distinct CDR3 sequences, approximately 29% of them singletons. The V and J genes are TRBV19 and TRBJ2-3; perhaps TRBD1 as D (7 bases). The sequence derives from a human donor in good health (CMV status not recorded). Some clones in this sample may be carry-over from other donors' samples. Sequenced here: cultured CD8+ T cells from PBMCs, sampled from culture after CMV antigen stimulation. CDR3 sequence: CASSIAGRGADTQYF. Written as DNA, the CDR3 is TGTGCCAGTAGTATAGCGGGCAGGGGGGCAGATACGCAGTATTTT.